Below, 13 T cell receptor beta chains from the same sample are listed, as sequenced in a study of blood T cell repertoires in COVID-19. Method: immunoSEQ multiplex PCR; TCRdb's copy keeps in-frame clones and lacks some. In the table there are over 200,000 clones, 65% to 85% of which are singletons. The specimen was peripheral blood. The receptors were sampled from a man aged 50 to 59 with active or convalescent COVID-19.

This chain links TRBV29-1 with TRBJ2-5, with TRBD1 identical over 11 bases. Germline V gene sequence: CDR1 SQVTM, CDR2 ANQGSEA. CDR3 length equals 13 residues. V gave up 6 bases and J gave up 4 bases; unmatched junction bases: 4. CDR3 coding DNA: TGCAGCGTCGAGGGGACAGGGGGAGAGACCCAGTACTTC. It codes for CSVEGTGGETQYF.

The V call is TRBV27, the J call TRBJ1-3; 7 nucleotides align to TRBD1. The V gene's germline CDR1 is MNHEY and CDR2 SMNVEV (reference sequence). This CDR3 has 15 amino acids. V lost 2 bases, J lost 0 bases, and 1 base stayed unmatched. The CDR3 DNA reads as TGTGCCAGCAGTTTAAACAGGGGCTCTGGAAACACCATATATTTT. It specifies CASSLNRGSGNTIYF.

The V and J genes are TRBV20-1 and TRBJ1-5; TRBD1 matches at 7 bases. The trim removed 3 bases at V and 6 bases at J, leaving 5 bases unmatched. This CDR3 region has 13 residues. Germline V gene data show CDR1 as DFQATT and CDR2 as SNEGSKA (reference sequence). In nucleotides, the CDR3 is TGCAGTGCTAGTGACAGGGAGGCTCAGCCCCAGCATTTT. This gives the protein CSASDREAQPQHF.

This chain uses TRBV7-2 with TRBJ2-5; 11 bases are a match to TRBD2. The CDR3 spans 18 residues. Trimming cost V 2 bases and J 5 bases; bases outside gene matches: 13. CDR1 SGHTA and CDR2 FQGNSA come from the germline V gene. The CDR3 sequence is CASSLSSGGAGSWETQYF. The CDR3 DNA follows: TGTGCCAGCAGCTTAAGTAGCGGGGGGGCCGGGTCATGGGAGACCCAGTACTTC.

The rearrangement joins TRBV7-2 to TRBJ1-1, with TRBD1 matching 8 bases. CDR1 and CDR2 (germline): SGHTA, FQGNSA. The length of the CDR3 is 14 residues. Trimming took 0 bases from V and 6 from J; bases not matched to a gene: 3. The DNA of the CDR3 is TGTGCCAGCAGCTTAGCGCAGGGGGCGGCTGAAGCTTTCTTT. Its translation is CASSLAQGAAEAFF.

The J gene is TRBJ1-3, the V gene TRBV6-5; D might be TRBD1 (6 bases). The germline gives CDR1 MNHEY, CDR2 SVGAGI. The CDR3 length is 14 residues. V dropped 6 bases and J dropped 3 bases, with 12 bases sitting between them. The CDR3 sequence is CASSRGAGGNTIYF. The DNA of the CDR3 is TGTGCCAGCAGCCGGGGGGCAGGTGGAAACACCATATATTTT.

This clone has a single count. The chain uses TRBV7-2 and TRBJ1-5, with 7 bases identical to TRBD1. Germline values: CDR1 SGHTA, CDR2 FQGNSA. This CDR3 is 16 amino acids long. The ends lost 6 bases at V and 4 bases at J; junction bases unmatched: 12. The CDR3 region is CASSPASGGWNQPQHF. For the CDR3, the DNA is TGTGCCAGCAGTCCGGCCTCAGGGGGATGGAATCAGCCCCAGCATTTT. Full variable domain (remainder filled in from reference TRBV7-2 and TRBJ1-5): GAGVSQSPSNKVTEKGKDVELRCDPISGHTALYWYRQSLGQGLEFLIYFQGNSAPDKSGLPSDRFSAERTGGSVSTLTIQRTQQEDSAVYLCASSPASGGWNQPQHFGDGTRLSIL.

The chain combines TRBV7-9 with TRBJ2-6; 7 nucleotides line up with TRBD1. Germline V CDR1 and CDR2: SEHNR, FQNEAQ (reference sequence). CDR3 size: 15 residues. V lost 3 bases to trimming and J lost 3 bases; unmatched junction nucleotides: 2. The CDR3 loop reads CASSFTGVGANVLTF. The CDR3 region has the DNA TGTGCCAGCAGCTTCACAGGGGTTGGGGCCAACGTCCTGACTTTC.

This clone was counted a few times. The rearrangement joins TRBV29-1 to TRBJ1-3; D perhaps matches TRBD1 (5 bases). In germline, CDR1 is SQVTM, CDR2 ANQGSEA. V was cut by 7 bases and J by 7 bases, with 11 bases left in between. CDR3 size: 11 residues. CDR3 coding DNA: TGCAGCGCCCTGGGGGGGAACACCATATATTTT. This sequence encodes CSALGGNTIYF.

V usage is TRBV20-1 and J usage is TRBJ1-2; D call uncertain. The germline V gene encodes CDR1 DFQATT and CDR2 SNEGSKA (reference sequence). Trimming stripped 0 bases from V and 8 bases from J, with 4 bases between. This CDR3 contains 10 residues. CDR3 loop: CSARERGYTF. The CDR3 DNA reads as TGCAGTGCTAGAGAGAGGGGCTACACCTTC.

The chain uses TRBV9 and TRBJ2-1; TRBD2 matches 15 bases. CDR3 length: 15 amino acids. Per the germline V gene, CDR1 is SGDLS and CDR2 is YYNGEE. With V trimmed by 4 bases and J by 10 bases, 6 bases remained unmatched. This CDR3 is CASSTGLAGGGEQFF. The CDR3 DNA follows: TGTGCCAGCAGCACGGGACTAGCGGGGGGAGGGGAGCAGTTCTTC.

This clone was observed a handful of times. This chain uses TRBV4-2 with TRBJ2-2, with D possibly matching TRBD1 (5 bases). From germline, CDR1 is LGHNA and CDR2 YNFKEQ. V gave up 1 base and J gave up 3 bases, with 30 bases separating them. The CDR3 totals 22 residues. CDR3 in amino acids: CASSQVSVSSGNGFEDTGELFF. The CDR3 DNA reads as TGTGCCAGCAGCCAAGTTTCCGTTTCATCAGGGAACGGCTTTGAGGACACCGGGGAGCTGTTTTTT.

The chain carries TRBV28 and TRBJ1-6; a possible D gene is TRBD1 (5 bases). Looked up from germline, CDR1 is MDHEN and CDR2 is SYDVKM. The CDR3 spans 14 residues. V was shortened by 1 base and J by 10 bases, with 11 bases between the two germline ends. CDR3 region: CASSLSGFGSPLHF. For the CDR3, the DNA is TGTGCCAGCAGTTTATCAGGGTTCGGGTCACCCCTCCACTTT.